The entry below gives a single T cell receptor beta chain sequence along with its context. Its antigen is undetermined. Unrecorded immune exposure was likely among donors, who were nominally healthy when sampled. The primer mix had 60 Vbeta and 13 Jbeta primers. TCRdb keeps only in-frame clones here, not all; method: immunoSEQ multiplex PCR. In all, the sample yields 80,000 to 100,000 clones. These data belong to a study of cytomegalovirus exposure and HLA in healthy donors. Study-level findings and limits: For most subjects, TCR beta sequences were reported to predict HLA-A and HLA-B alleles with accuracy.

Germline V gene sequence: CDR1 MNHNY, CDR2 SVGAGI (reference sequence). This CDR3 is built from 12 residues. V shed 7 bases and J shed 6 bases, with 9 bases lying between them. The TCR originated in a woman aged 25 to 45 in good health and CMV-seronegative. The sequenced material came from PBMCs. The V call is TRBV6-6, the J call TRBJ1-4; D remains unclear. The CDR3 sequence: CASKTSDEKLFF. The CDR3 DNA is TGTGCCAGCAAAACCTCGGATGAAAAACTGTTTTTT.